This is a list of T cell receptor beta chains from one sample in a study of response to subunit inactivated influenza vaccine. MiXCR, applied by TCRdb to the RT-PCR reads, yields one record per CDR3 protein. The sample includes 500,000 to 600,000 distinct CDR3 sequences, about 7.6% of them seen just once. Here the sequenced sample was PBMCs from blood, taken around 2 years after vaccination. The origin of the receptors is a man aged 50-75 years who received an inactivated influenza vaccine. The CDR3 runs from the conserved cysteine through the conserved F or W. D genes are given only for firm matches. The listing skips clone size in some rows; elsewhere it reads once, few, many or a size class.

TGTGCCAGCAAACCACGACCGAAGAACACTGAAGCTTTCTTT CASKPRPKNTEAFF few TRBJ1-1 - TRBV6-2/TRBV6-3
TGCGCCAGCAGCAACTTCGCGGGTTTTCAAGAGACCCAGTACTTC CASSNFAGFQETQYF many TRBJ2-5 - TRBV10-2
TGTGCCAGCAGCCGACAGGGGGCGAGCACCATTGAAGCTTTCTTT CASSRQGASTIEAFF few TRBJ1-1 TRBD1 TRBV12-3/TRBV12-4
TGTGCCACCAGTGAAGGGACAGGGGGCCGCGAGCAGTACTTC CATSEGTGGREQYF - TRBJ2-7 TRBD1 TRBV24-1
TGTGCCAGCAGCTTAGTTGCGGGTCCCTCTAACTATGGCTACACCTTC CASSLVAGPSNYGYTF few TRBJ1-2 - TRBV7-9
TGCAGTGCCCACGGTTGGATATCGGGCCCAATGAACACTGAAGCTTTCTTT CSAHGWISGPMNTEAFF many TRBJ1-1 - TRBV20-1
TGTGCCAGCACCATAAGGGGGTTCTATGGCTACACCTTC CASTIRGFYGYTF - TRBJ1-2 - TRBV6-6
TGTGCCCACGGGGCAGGGGGTGAAGAGACCCAGTACTTC CAHGAGGEETQYF many TRBJ2-5 TRBD1 TRBV28
TGTGCCAGCAGTTTCACCAAGACAGGGGTTAATTCACCCCTCCACTTT CASSFTKTGVNSPLHF many TRBJ1-6 TRBD1 TRBV27
TGTGCCAGCAGCCAATGGGGCGGGGTCGACAATTCACCCCTCCACTTT CASSQWGGVDNSPLHF few TRBJ1-6 - TRBV14
TGTGCCAGCCAGGCGGGGGACCGAGATACGCAGTATTTT CASQAGDRDTQYF few TRBJ2-3 TRBD2 TRBV6-6
TGTGCCAGCAGCCAAGAGCCCTTCGACAACTATGGCTACACCTTC CASSQEPFDNYGYTF many TRBJ1-2 - TRBV4-2
TGTGCCACCCGGAGAGCGGGAGGGAATGAGCAGTTCTTC CATRRAGGNEQFF few TRBJ2-1 TRBD2 TRBV6-2/TRBV6-3
TGTGCCAGCAGTTTAAAAGCGGGGGGAAAAGAAGAGACCCAGTACTTC CASSLKAGGKEETQYF - TRBJ2-5 TRBD2 TRBV28
TGCAGCGTTGAGTGGCGCAGGGGTGGGAATGAGCAGTTCTTC CSVEWRRGGNEQFF many TRBJ2-1 - TRBV29-1
TGCGCCAGCAGCGACCGAAGGACGGGAGATACGCAGTATTTT CASSDRRTGDTQYF few TRBJ2-3 - TRBV4-3
TGTGCCAGCAGCAAAGGTCACAGGGCTAACACTGAAGCTTTCTTT CASSKGHRANTEAFF once TRBJ1-1 - TRBV21-1
TGCAGCGTTGAGTCCCCGGATACCTACGAGCAGAACTTC CSVESPDTYEQNF - TRBJ2-7 - TRBV29-1
TGCAGTGCTAACCGGGATTCCGGACTAGCGAACTCCTACGAGCAGTACTTC CSANRDSGLANSYEQYF few TRBJ2-7 TRBD2 TRBV20-1
TGTGCCAGCAGCTTATCTGGAGGGGGGGTCAAGACCCAGTACTTC CASSLSGGGVKTQYF few TRBJ2-5 - TRBV7-2
TGTGCCAGCAGCTACCGGACCACAGGGGCGCGTGAAGCTTTCTTT CASSYRTTGAREAFF few TRBJ1-1 TRBD1 TRBV11-1
TGTGCCATCAGTGCCAGCGGGAGGGCCGAAAAGGTCTTTGGGACCCAGTACTTC CAISASGRAEKVFGTQYF few TRBJ2-5 TRBD2 TRBV10-3
TGTGCCAGCAGCCAAGACACCCCGGTTGGGACCCAGTACTTC CASSQDTPVGTQYF - TRBJ2-5 - TRBV4-2
TGTGCCAGCAGCTCGACAGGGGGTTCTGAAGCTTTCTTT CASSSTGGSEAFF many TRBJ1-1 TRBD1 TRBV7-9
TGTGCCAGCAGTGTATTTGGAATAGATACGCAGTATTTT CASSVFGIDTQYF - TRBJ2-3 - TRBV27
TGTGCCAGCAGCCGGGGAGCGGGAGAGACCCAGTACTTC CASSRGAGETQYF many TRBJ2-5 - TRBV7-2
TGTGCCAGCGGGACTAGCGGGATCTTGGAGACCCAGTACTTC CASGTSGILETQYF - TRBJ2-5 TRBD2 TRBV11-1
TGCGCCAGCAGCAAAGACGAGTCGGGTAGCAATCAGCCCCAGCATTTT CASSKDESGSNQPQHF - TRBJ1-5 - TRBV4-1
TGTGCCAGCAGACGAGACAATCCATATAATTCACCCCTCCACTTT CASRRDNPYNSPLHF few TRBJ1-6 - TRBV6-1
TGCAGTGCTAGAGATATGACTAGCGGACTGGGGAATGAGCAGTTCTTC CSARDMTSGLGNEQFF many TRBJ2-1 TRBD2 TRBV20-1
TGCGCCAGCAGCTCCTGGGAAGCGGGGGAGAGATTTACGCAGTATTTT CASSSWEAGERFTQYF - TRBJ2-3 TRBD2 TRBV5-1
TGCGCCAGCAGCTTGGCCTTGGGAGCCTACGAGCAGTACTTC CASSLALGAYEQYF many TRBJ2-7 - TRBV5-1
TGTGCCAGCAGTGACAGGGCTTTAATTGGGGAGGACTATGGCTACACCTTC CASSDRALIGEDYGYTF many TRBJ1-2 TRBD1 TRBV12-3/TRBV12-4
TGTGCCAGCAGCTTTTCAGACAGGGTGAGCGAGCAGTACTTC CASSFSDRVSEQYF - TRBJ2-7 TRBD1 TRBV7-9
TGCAGTGCCTCTGACAGTTACTCCTACGAGCAGTACTTC CSASDSYSYEQYF - TRBJ2-7 - TRBV20-1
TGCAGCTCGACAGGGGTGGGGGAGCAGTACTTC CSSTGVGEQYF many TRBJ2-7 TRBD1 TRBV20-1
TGTGCCAGCAGTTTATATACGGGAGATCAAGAGACCCAGTACTTC CASSLYTGDQETQYF many TRBJ2-5 - TRBV28
TGTGCCAGCAGTTCCGGGGGACGGAAAGTTTCGCCCCTCCACTTT CASSSGGRKVSPLHF - TRBJ1-6 - TRBV28
TGCAGTGCTAGCAAGGGACTAGGGGTCTACAATGAGCAGTTCTTC CSASKGLGVYNEQFF few TRBJ2-1 TRBD2 TRBV20-1
TGTGCCAGCAGTTTAGCGACAGGGCGTGGCGAGCAGTACTTC CASSLATGRGEQYF few TRBJ2-7 TRBD1 TRBV28
TGTGCCTTGGGATCAAATCAGGCAGATACGCAGTATTTT CALGSNQADTQYF - TRBJ2-3 - TRBV30
TGCAGTGCTGGGCAGGGGGCCTCCTACGAGCAGTACTTC CSAGQGASYEQYF - TRBJ2-7 TRBD1 TRBV20-1
TGTGCCAGCAGTACCACGAACAGGGTGAACACCGGGGAGCTGTTTTTT CASSTTNRVNTGELFF many TRBJ2-2 - TRBV12-3/TRBV12-4
TGTGCCAGCAGCTTGTTGGGGAGCAATCAGCCCCAGCATTTT CASSLLGSNQPQHF - TRBJ1-5 - TRBV7-2
TGTGCCAGCAGCTCCGGGCTGTGGGAGACCCAGTACTTC CASSSGLWETQYF many TRBJ2-5 - TRBV7-9
TGTGCCAGCAGAACCCACAGGGATAATTCACCCCTCCACTTT CASRTHRDNSPLHF many TRBJ1-6 - TRBV12-3/TRBV12-4
TGTGCCAGCAGCTTAAGGGCCAGCTCCCCAGAGACCCAGTACTTC CASSLRASSPETQYF - TRBJ2-5 - TRBV7-3
TGTGCCACCAGTGATATTACTAGTGTCGCTTACAATGAGCAGTTCTTC CATSDITSVAYNEQFF few TRBJ2-1 - TRBV24-1
TGTGCCTTAACCATGGCCGGAAACACCATATATTTT CALTMAGNTIYF - TRBJ1-3 - TRBV30
TGCAGTGCCGAGGATCTGGGGGAAAAACTGTTTTTT CSAEDLGEKLFF few TRBJ1-4 - TRBV20-1
TGTGCCAGCTACACATCCCATAACTATGGCTACACCTTC CASYTSHNYGYTF - TRBJ1-2 - TRBV12-3/TRBV12-4
TGCGCCAGCAGCCAGCAGGGATCTGGGCAAAATAATTCACCCCTCCACTTT CASSQQGSGQNNSPLHF many TRBJ1-6 - TRBV4-1
TGTGCCAGCAGCTCGTCGGCTAGCGGGAATGAGCAGTTCTTC CASSSSASGNEQFF - TRBJ2-1 TRBD2 TRBV7-6
TGCAGCGTTAAGGGATACGAGCAGTACTTC CSVKGYEQYF many TRBJ2-7 - TRBV29-1